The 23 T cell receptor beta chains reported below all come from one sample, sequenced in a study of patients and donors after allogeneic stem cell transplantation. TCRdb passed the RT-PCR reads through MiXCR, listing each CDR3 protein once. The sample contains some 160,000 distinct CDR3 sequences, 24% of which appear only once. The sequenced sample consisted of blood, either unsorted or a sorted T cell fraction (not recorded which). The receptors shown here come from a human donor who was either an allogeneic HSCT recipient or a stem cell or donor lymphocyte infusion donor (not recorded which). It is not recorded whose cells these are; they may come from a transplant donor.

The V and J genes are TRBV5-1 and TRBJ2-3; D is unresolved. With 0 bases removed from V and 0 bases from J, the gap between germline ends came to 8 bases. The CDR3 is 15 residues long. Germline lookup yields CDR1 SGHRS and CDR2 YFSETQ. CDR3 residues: CASSLAQESTDTQYF. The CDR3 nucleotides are TGCGCCAGCAGCTTGGCCCAGGAGAGCACAGATACGCAGTATTTT.

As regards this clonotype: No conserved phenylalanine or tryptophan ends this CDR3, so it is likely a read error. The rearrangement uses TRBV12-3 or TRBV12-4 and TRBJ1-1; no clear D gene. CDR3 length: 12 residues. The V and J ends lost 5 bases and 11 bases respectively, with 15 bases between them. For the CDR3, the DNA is TGTGCCAGCAGTCCCGGCCATCTTGGCGCTTTCTTG. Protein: CASSPGHLGAFL.

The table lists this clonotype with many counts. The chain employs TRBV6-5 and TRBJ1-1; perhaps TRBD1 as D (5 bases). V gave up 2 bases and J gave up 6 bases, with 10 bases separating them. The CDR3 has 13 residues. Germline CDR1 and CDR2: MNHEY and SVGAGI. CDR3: CASSYGGTPEAFF. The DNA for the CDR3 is TGTGCCAGCAGTTACGGAGGGACCCCTGAAGCTTTCTTT.

CDR3 DNA sequence: TGCGCCAGCAGCTTATCCGGGACAGCCAATTACGAGCAGTACTTC. Translation gives CASSLSGTANYEQYF. The V and J genes are TRBV5-1 and TRBJ2-7, with 7 bases that match TRBD1. There are 15 residues in the CDR3. Germline V gene data show CDR1 as SGHRS and CDR2 as YFSETQ. J was trimmed by 4 bases and V by 2 bases; bases with no gene match: 9.

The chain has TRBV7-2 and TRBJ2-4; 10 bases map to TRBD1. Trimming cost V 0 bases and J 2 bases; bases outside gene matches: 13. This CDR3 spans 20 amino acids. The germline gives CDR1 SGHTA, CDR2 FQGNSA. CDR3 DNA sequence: TGTGCCAGCAGCTTAGCGACAGGGGGCGCCCAGAGGTCCTCCAAAAACATTCAGTACTTC. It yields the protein CASSLATGGAQRSSKNIQYF. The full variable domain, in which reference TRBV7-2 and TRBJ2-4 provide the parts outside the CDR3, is GAGVSQSPSNKVTEKGKDVELRCDPISGHTALYWYRQSLGQGLEFLIYFQGNSAPDKSGLPSDRFSAERTGGSVSTLTIQRTQQEDSAVYLCASSLATGGAQRSSKNIQYFGAGTRLSVL.

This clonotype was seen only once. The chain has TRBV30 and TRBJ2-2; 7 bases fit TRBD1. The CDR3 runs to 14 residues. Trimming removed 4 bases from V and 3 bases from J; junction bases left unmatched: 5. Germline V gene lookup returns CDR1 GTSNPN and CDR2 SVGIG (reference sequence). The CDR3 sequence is CAWKRGRYTGELFF. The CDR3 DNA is TGTGCCTGGAAAAGGGGGCGATACACCGGGGAGCTGTTTTTT.

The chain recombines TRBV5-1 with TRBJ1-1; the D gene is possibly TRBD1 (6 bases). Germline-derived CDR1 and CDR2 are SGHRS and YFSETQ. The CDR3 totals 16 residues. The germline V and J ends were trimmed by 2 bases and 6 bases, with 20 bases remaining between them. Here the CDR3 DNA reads TGCGCCAGCAGCTTCGGCCGGGGGGGCTCGGACTCTGAAGCTTTCTTT. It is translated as CASSFGRGGSDSEAFF.

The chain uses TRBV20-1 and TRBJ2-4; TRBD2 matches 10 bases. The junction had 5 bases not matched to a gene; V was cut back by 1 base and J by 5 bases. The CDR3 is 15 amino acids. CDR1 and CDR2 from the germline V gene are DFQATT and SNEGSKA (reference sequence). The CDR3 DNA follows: TGCAGTGCTAGAGGTCCCAGCGGGGGGGAAAACATTCAGTACTTC. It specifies CSARGPSGGENIQYF.

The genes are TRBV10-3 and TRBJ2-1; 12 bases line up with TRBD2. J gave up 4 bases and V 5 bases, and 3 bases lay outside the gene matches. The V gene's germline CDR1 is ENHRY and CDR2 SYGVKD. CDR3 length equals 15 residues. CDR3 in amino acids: CAISPGTSGYNEQFF. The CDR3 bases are TGTGCCATCAGTCCCGGGACTAGCGGGTACAATGAGCAGTTCTTC.

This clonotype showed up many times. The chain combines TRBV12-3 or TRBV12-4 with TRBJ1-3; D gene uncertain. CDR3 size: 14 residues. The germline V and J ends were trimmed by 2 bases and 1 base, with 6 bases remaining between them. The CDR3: CASSLWASGNTIYF. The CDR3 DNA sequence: TGTGCCAGCAGTTTATGGGCTTCTGGAAACACCATATATTTT.

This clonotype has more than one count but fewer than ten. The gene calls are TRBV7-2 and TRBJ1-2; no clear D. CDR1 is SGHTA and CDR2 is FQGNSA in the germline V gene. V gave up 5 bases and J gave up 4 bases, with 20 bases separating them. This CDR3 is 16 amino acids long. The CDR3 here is CASSPAEVLQFYGYTF. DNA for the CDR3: TGTGCCAGCAGCCCTGCGGAAGTCTTACAATTCTATGGCTACACCTTC.

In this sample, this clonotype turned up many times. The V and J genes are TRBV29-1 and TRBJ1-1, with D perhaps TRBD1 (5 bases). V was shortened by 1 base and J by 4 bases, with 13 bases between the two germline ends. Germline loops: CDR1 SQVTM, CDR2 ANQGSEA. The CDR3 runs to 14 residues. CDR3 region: CSVEGGGRGTEAFF. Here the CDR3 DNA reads TGCAGCGTTGAAGGGGGAGGGAGGGGCACTGAAGCTTTCTTT.

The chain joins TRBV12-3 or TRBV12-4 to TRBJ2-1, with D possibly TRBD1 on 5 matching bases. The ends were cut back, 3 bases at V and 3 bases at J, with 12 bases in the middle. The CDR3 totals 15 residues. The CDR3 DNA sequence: TGTGCCAGCAGTTTTAAAGGGGCCTACTACAATGAGCAGTTCTTC. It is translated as CASSFKGAYYNEQFF.

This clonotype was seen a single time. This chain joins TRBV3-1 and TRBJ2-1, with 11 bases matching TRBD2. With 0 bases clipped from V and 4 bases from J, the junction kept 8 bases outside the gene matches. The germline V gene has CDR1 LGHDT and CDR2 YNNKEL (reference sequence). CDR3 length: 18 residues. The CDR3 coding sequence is TGTGCCAGCAGCCAAGATCCCCTTCTAGCGGGGGGTTACAATGAGCAGTTCTTC. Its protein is CASSQDPLLAGGYNEQFF.

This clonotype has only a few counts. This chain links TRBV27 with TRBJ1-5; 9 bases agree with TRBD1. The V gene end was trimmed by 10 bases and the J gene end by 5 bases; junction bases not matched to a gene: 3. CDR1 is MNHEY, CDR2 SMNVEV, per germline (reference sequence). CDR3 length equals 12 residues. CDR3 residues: CATGQGYQPQHF. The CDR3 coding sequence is TGTGCCACCGGACAGGGGTATCAGCCCCAGCATTTT.

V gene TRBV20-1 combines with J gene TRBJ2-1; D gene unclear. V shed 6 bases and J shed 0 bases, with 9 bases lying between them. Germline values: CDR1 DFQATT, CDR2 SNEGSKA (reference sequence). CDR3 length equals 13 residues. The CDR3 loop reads CSAPASSYNEQFF. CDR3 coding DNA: TGCAGTGCCCCGGCGAGCTCCTACAATGAGCAGTTCTTC.

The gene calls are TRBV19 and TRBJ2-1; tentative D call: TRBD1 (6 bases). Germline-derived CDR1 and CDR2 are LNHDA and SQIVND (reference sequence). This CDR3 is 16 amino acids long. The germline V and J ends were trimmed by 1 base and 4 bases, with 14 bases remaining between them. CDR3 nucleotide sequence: TGTGCCAGTAGTATAGGGGGGCTCAAGTTGTACAATGAGCAGTTCTTC. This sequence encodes CASSIGGLKLYNEQFF.

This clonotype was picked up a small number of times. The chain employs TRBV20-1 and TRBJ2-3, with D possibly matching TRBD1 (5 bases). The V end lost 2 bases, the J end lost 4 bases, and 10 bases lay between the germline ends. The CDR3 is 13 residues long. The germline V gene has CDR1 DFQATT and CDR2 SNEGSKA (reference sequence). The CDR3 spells CSARWGRADTQYF. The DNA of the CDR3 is TGCAGTGCTAGATGGGGCCGCGCAGATACGCAGTATTTT.

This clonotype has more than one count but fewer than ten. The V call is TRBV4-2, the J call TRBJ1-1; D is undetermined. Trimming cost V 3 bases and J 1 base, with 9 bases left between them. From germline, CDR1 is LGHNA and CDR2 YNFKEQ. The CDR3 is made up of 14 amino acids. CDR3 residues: CASSQQFPNTEAFF. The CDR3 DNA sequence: TGTGCCAGCAGCCAGCAGTTTCCGAACACTGAAGCTTTCTTT.

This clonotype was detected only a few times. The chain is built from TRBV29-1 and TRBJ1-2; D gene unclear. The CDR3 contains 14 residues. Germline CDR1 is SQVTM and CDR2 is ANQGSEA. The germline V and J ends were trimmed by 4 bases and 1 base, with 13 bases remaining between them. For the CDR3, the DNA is TGCAGCGTTGGGTTCGAGGCGATTAACTATGGCTACACCTTC. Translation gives CSVGFEAINYGYTF.

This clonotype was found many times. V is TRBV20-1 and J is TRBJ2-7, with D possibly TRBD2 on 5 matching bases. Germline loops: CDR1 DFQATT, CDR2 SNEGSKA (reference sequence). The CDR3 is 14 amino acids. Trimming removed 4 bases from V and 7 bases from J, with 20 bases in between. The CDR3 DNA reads TGCAGTGCTATGGGTACGGGGTCCAGTATGGAGCAGTACTTC. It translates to CSAMGTGSSMEQYF.

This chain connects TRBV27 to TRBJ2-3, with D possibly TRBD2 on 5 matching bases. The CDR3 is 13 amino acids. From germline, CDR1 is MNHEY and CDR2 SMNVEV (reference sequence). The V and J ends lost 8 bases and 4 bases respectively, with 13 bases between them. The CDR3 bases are TGTGCCAGCTCAACGTACGGGGCAGATACGCAGTATTTT. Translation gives CASSTYGADTQYF.

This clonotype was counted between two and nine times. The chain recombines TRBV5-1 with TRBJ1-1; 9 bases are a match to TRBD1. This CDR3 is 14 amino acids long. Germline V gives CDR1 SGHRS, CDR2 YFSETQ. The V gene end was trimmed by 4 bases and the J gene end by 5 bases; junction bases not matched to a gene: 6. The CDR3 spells CASSRGQGRTEAFF. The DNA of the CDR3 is TGCGCCAGCAGCAGAGGACAGGGGAGGACTGAAGCTTTCTTT.